Reported below is one T cell receptor beta chain. What it recognizes is unknown. Possible read error: a much larger clone is one base away. The CDR3 end shows no conserved phenylalanine or tryptophan, and so a read error is likely. Researchers isolated at least 7 million PBMCs per sample. Per germline, CDR1 DFQATT and CDR2 SNEGSKA (reference sequence). The ends were cut back, 6 bases at V and 7 bases at J, with 12 bases in the middle. The CDR3 extends over 11 amino acids. The record originates from a study of blood T cells in healthy people across ages. Sample-barcoded 5' priming and a J-beta primer mix drove a second PCR of about 7 to 12 cycles. MiXCR, run by TCRdb on the 5' RACE reads, gives a single entry per CDR3 protein. The repertoire has 730,000 or so distinct CDR3 sequences, 40% to 45% of them found once; the top ten carry approximately 29%. Study-level points and caveats: Roughly linear declines in TCR beta diversity per million T cells occurred with age.

Sequencing input: blood. The chain carries TRBV20-1 and TRBJ2-5; D is uncertain. The receptor's source is an elderly man in good health. CDR3: CSAGQSGTQYY. CDR3 DNA sequence: TGCAGTGCGGGCCAGAGTGGGACCCAGTACTAC.